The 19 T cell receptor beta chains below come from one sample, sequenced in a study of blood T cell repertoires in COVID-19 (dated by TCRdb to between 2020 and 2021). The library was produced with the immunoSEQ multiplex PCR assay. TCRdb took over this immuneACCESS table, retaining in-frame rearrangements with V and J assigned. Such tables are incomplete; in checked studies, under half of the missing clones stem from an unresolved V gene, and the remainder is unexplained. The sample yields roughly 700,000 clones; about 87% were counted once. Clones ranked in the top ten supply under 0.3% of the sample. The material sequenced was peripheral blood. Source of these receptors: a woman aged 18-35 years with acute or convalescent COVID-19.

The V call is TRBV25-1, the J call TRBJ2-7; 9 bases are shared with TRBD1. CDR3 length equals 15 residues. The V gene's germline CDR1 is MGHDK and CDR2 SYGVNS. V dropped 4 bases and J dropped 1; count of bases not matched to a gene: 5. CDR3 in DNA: TGTGCCAGCAGTGCGCGGACAGGGGATTCCTACGAGCAGTACTTC. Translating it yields CASSARTGDSYEQYF.

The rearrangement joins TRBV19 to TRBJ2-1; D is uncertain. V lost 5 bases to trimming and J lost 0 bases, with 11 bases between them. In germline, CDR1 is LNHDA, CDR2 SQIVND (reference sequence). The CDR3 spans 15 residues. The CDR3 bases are TGTGCCAGTAGTTGGAGCTTGAGCTCCTACAATGAGCAGTTCTTC. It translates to CASSWSLSSYNEQFF.

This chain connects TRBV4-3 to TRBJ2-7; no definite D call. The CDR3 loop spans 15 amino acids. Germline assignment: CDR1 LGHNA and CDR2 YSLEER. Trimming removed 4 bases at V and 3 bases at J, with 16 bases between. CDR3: CASSPHARNDYEQYF. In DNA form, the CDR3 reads TGCGCCAGCAGCCCGCATGCTAGAAATGACTACGAGCAGTACTTC.

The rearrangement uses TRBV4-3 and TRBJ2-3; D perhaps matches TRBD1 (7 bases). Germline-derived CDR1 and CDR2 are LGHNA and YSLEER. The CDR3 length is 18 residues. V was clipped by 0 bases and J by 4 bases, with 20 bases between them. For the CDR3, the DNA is TGCGCCAGCAGCCAAGATTGGCCGGGGGACAGTCGCCCAGATACGCAGTATTTT. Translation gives CASSQDWPGDSRPDTQYF.

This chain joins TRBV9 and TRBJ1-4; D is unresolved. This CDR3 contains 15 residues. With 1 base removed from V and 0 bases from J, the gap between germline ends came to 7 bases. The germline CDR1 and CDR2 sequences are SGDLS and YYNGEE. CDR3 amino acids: CASSVYGATNEKLFF. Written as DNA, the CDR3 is TGTGCCAGCAGCGTATACGGAGCAACTAATGAAAAACTGTTTTTT.

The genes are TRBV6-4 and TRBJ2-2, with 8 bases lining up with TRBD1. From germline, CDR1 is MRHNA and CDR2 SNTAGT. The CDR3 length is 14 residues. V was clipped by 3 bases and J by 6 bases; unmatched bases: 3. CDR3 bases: TGTGCCAGCAGTGAGGACAGGGAATCCGGGGAGCTGTTTTTT. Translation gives CASSEDRESGELFF.

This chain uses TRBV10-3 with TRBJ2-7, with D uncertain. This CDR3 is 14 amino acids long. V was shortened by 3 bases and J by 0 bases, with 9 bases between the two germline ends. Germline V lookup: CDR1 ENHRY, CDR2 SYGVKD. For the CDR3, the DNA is TGTGCCATCAGTGACGGCAGGATCTCCTACGAGCAGTACTTC. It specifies CAISDGRISYEQYF.

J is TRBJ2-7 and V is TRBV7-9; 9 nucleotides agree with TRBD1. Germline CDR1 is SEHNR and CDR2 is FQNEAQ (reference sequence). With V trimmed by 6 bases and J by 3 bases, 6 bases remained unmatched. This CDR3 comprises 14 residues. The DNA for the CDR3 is TGTGCCAGCAGGCCCCGGGACAGGGACTACGAGCAGTACTTC. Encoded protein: CASRPRDRDYEQYF.

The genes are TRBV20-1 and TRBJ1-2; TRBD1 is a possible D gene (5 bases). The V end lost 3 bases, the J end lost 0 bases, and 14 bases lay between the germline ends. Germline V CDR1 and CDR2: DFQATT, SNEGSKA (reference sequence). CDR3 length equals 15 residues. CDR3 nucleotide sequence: TGCAGTGCTAGTAACCAGGGAAGAACTAACTATGGCTACACCTTC. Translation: CSASNQGRTNYGYTF.

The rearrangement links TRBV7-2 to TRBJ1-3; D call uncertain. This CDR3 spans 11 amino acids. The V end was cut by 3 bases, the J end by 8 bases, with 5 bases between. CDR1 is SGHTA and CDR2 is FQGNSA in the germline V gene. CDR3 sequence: CASSFGHTIYF. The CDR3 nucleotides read TGTGCCAGCAGCTTCGGTCACACCATATATTTT.

CDR3 DNA: TGTGCCATCAGTGAGTCGGGCGGGGGGCTAGTGGGGAGCGAGCAGTACTTC. Protein sequence: CAISESGGGLVGSEQYF. The chain carries TRBV10-3 and TRBJ2-7, with 8 positions matching TRBD2. CDR1 and CDR2 (germline): ENHRY, SYGVKD. Unmatched junction bases numbered 13, after V lost 0 bases and J lost 6 bases. The CDR3 is made up of 17 amino acids.

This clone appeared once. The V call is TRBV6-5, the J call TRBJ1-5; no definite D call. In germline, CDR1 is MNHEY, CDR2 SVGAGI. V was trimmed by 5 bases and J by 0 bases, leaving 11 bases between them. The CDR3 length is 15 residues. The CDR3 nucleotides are TGTGCCAGCAGTCTAAACACTAATAGCAATCAGCCCCAGCATTTT. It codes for CASSLNTNSNQPQHF.

The CDR3 region is CASSPGLLSTDTQYF. CDR3 coding DNA: TGTGCCAGCAGCCCCGGACTCCTTAGCACAGATACGCAGTATTTT. V is TRBV3-1 (or the pseudogene TRBV3-2) and J is TRBJ2-3, with D possibly being TRBD2 (5 bases). CDR3 length: 15 residues. V was shortened by 4 bases and J by 0 bases, with 11 bases between the two germline ends. CDR1 is LGHDT, CDR2 YNNKEL, per germline (reference sequence).

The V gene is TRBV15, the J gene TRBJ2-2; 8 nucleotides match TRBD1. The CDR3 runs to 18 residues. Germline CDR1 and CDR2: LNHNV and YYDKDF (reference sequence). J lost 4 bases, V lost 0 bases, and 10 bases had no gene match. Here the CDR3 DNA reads TGTGCCACCAGCAGAGATTGGTCGGGACAGGCCTCCACCGGGGAGCTGTTTTTT. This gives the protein CATSRDWSGQASTGELFF. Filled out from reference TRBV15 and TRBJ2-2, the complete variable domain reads DAMVIQNPRYQVTQFGKPVTLSCSQTLNHNVMYWYQQKSSQAPKLLFHYYDKDFNNEADTPDNFQSRRPNTSFCFLDIRSPGLGDTAMYLCATSRDWSGQASTGELFFGEGSRLTVL.

In DNA, the CDR3 is TGTGCCAGCAGCGGAGACAGGTATCAGCCCCAGCATTTT. Its protein is CASSGDRYQPQHF. This chain links TRBV4-2 with TRBJ1-5, with D possibly matching TRBD1 (6 bases). Deletions cut 5 bases from V and 5 bases from J, with 10 bases between. The V gene's germline CDR1 is LGHNA and CDR2 YNFKEQ. This CDR3 has 13 residues.

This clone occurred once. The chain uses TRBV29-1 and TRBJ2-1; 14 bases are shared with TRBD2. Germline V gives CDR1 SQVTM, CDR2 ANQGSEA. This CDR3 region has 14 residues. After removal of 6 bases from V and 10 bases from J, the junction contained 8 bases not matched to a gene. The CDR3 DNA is TGCAGCGTGGGGACTAGCGGGGGAAGCAGGGAGCAGTTCTTC. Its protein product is CSVGTSGGSREQFF.

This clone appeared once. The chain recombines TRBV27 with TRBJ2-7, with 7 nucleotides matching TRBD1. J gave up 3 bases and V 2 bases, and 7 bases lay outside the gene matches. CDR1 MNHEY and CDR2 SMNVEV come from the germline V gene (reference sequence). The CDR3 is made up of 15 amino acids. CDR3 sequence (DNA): TGTGCCAGCAGTTTAAGGGCAGGGGGTCTCTACGAGCAGTACTTC. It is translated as CASSLRAGGLYEQYF.

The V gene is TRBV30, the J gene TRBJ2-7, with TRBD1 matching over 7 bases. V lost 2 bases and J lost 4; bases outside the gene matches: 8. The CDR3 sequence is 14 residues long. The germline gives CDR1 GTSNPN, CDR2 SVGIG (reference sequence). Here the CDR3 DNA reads TGTGCCTGGAGTAGCCAGGGGGAACGGTACGAGCAGTACTTC. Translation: CAWSSQGERYEQYF. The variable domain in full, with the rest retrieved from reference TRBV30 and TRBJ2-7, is SQTIHQWPATLVQPVGSPLSLECTVEGTSNPNLYWYRQAAGRGLQLLFYSVGIGQISSEVPQNLSASRPQDRQFILSSKKLLLSDSGFYLCAWSSQGERYEQYFGPGTRLTVT.

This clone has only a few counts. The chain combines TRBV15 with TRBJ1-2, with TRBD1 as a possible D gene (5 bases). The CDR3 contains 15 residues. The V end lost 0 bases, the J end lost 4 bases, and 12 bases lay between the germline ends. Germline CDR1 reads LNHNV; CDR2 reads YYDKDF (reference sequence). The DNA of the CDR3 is TGTGCCACCAGCAGAGAAGGCGGGGGATCCTATGGCTACACCTTC. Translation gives CATSREGGGSYGYTF.